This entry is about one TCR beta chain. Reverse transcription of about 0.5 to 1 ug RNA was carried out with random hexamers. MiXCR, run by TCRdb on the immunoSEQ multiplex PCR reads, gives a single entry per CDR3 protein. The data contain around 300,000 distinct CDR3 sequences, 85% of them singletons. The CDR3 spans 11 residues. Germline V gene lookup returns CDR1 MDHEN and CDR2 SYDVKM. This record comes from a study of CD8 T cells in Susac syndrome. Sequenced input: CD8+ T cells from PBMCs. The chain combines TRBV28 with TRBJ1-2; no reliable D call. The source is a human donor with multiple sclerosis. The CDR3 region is CGSRTLGGYTF. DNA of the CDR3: TGTGGGTCACGGACCCTGGGTGGCTACACCTTC.